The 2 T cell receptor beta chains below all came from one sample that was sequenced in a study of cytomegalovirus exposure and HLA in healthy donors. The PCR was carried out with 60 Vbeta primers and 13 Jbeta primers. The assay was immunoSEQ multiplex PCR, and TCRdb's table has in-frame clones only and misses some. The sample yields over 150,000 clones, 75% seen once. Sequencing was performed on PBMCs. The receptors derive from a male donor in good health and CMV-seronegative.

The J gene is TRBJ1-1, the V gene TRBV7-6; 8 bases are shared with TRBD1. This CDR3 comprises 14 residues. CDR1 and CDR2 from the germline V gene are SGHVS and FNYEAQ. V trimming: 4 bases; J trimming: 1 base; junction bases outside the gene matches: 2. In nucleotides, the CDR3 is TGTGCCAGCAGCTCTGGGACAGGGAACACTGAAGCTTTCTTT. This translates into CASSSGTGNTEAFF.

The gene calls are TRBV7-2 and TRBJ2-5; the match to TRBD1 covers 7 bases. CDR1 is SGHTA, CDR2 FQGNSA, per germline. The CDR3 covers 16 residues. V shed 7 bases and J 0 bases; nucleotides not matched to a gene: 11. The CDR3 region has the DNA TGTGCCAGCACCCTTAGGGGGCTGGCGGACCAAGAGACCCAGTACTTC. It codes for CASTLRGLADQETQYF.